This TCR beta chain was identified during a study of cytomegalovirus exposure and HLA in healthy donors. Turning to the study itself: The same platform used for the 650 to 850 first-cohort repertoires was also used for the approximately 120 validation repertoires, as a later analysis reported. Regarding the study as a whole: Researchers counted some 150 TCR beta chains as cytomegalovirus-associated. In vitro experiments confirmed that three CMV-associated chains were specific for CMV antigens.

To note about this clone: What it recognizes is unknown.

From germline, CDR1 is MNHEY and CDR2 SMNVEV (reference sequence). The CDR3 length is 15 residues. Trimming shortened V by 8 bases and J by 4 bases, and 17 bases separated the two germline ends. Only in-frame clones appear in the TCRdb table, and some are missing; sequencing was by immunoSEQ multiplex PCR. The table includes about 200,000 clones, almost 90% detected once. The V call is TRBV27, the J call TRBJ2-2, with D perhaps TRBD2 (6 bases). The sequenced sample consisted of PBMCs. The TCR comes from a woman under 30 in good health and CMV-seronegative. Here the CDR3 reads CASGGMRVGTGELFF. The CDR3 bases are TGTGCCAGCGGGGGGATGAGGGTCGGCACCGGGGAGCTGTTTTTT.